Detailed here is one T cell receptor beta chain. At least ten counts were recorded for this clonotype. This receptor's antigen is unknown. There are no base qualities to consult, and no much larger clone falls within one base. This specimen comes from a study of T cells after yellow fever vaccination (dated by TCRdb to between 2017 and 2020). With regard to the full study: The SMART-Seq v4 Ultra Low Input RNA kit was used to prepare libraries from fractions with low cell numbers. Bulk TCR alpha and beta repertoires were sequenced longitudinally to track T-cell clones before and after primary and booster YFV17D yellow fever vaccination. Two healthy male donors, one aged 18 to 29 and one aged 30 to 40 years, made up the cohort. Bulk PBMC replicates and cell subsets were isolated from blood drawn at multiple timepoints before and after both primary and secondary immunization. Broader findings and caveats from the paper: After the booster, most of the clones that had expanded following primary vaccination were detected again (approximately 96% of CD4 and around 88% of CD8), which suggests that memory was broadly maintained. Only a couple of donors were included in the study, so the extent to which the findings can be generalized is limited. A small share of clonotypes occurred in both CD4 and CD8 compartments, likely arising from convergent recombination. FACS-sorted repertoires could contain abundant contaminating clonotypes from the bulk population, so computational filtering was required. Compared with the primary T-cell response, the secondary T-cell response was faster but weaker, reaching its peak on day 5 rather than on day 15.

V drops 7 bases and J drops 5 bases, leaving 18 bases in between. The CDR3 sequence holds 14 residues, the cysteine and phenylalanine included. Only CDR3 DNA is held: 42 bases, read in frame from base 1. Reading the germline V gene gives CDR1 MNHEY and CDR2 SVGEGT. Read against the paper, the sample's treatment or condition label means: live attenuated yellow fever vaccine strain. PBMCs were isolated from peripheral blood using a standard Ficoll-Paque protocol. Dynabeads CD4 and CD8 positive selection kits were used to isolate the CD4 and CD8 T-cell fractions. TriZol was used to extract RNA from bulk PBMCs, CD4 and CD8 fractions, and dextramer-positive and dextramer-negative fractions. TCR cDNA was synthesized by 5'RACE template switching, through which a universal primer site and unique molecular identifiers were introduced. Priming for cDNA synthesis came from both the TCR alpha and TCR beta constant segments. Library amplification used two PCR steps, and the second PCR step added sample barcodes and sequencing adapters. Sequencing of libraries was done on Illumina HiSeq 2500 (2x100 bp) or NovaSeq (2x150 bp). For the original study's pipeline: MIGEC was used to demultiplex reads and collapse the reads into UMI consensus sequences, and MiXCR was used for V(D)J alignment. Vaccine-responding clonotypes were defined with edgeR using replicate PBMC samples, requiring FDR below 0.01 and a log2 fold change above 5 up to day 15. Bulk clonotypes were assigned CD4 or CD8 identity according to which sequenced CD4 or CD8 repertoire held them at higher abundance. TCRdb applied fastp at Q25 and MiXCR to the public reads, then kept only in-frame beta chains. Rows are combined by CDR3 protein, so each entry shows the most common genes and DNA. The V and J calls here are based on TCRdb, not the publication. The sample table contains around 110,000 distinct CDR3 sequences; only one count was recorded for under 9% of them. Roughly 23% of the sample belongs to the ten largest clones.

The receptor's source is a man under 40 who received the YFV17D yellow fever vaccine. The chain uses TRBV6-2 or TRBV6-3 and TRBJ2-7, with the D gene too uncertain to name. The sequencing used CD8+ T cells sorted from PBMCs, collected 45 days after the yellow fever booster vaccination. The nucleotide sequence is TGTGCCAGCATCTCAGTCGGACCGGACCACGAGCAGTACTTC. Its coded protein is CASISVGPDHEQYF.